This TCR beta chain was identified during a study of T-cell reconstitution after alpha-beta-depleted transplantation in children (dated by TCRdb to 2016 to 2017). Notes on the research overall: The study quantitatively tracked T-cell immune reconstitution after TCRalphabeta/CD19-depleted allogeneic hematopoietic cell transplantation in children using TCR repertoire profiling.

As to this clonotype: No antigen is known for it. No base quality information exists; no much larger clone differs at one position.

The library came from PCR. Instrument on record: Illumina HiSeq 2500. TCR library preparation used molecular barcoding, with unique molecular identifiers applied to normalize quantification of the TCRbeta repertoire. Using fastp at Q25 and MiXCR, TCRdb reprocessed the public reads and kept productive beta chains. Rows with one shared CDR3 protein collapse into an entry with the most common genes and DNA. This sample is represented by approximately 520,000 distinct CDR3 sequences; 32% of them were singletons. The ten largest clones represent around 2.3% of the sample. CDR1 KGHSH and CDR2 LQKENI are derived from the germline V gene. Its CDR3 holds 13 amino acids, cysteine through phenylalanine. The only DNA kept is the CDR3, 39 bases in frame from the first base. A distance of 12 bases separates the germline ends of V and J, which lose 5 bases and 5 bases respectively.

The specimen was PBMCs from the stem cell graft donor, collected from the stem cell graft. The TCR sequence derives from a human donor who donated a stem cell graft to a child with aplastic anemia. The V and J genes are TRBV18 and TRBJ1-1, with the D segment identity uncertain. The CDR3 protein is CASSTAEGTEAFF. In nucleotides, the sequence is TGTGCCAGCTCAACCGCTGAGGGAACTGAAGCTTTCTTT.